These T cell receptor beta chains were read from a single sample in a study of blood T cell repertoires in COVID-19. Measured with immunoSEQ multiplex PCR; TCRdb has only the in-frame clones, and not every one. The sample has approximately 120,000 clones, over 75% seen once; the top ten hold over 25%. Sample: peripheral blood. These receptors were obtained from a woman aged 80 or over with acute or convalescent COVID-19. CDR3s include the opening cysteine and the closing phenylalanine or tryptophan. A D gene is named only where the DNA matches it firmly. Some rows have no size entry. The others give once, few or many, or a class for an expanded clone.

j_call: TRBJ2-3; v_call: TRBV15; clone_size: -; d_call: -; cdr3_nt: TGTGCCACCGGGGGGAATACGCAGTATTTT; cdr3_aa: CATGGNTQYF
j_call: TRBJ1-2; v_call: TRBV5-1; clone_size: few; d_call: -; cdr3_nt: TGCGCCAGCAGGGACCAGGGGACGCGCTATGGCTACACCTTC; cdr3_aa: CASRDQGTRYGYTF
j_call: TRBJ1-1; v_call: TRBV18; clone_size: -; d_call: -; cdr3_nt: TGTGCCAGCTCATTCTCACAGAATTCGAACACTGAAGCTTTCTTT; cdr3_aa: CASSFSQNSNTEAFF
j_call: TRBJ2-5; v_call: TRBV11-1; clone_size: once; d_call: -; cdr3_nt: TGTGCCAGCAGCCGGGGAAGACAAGAGACCCAGTACTTC; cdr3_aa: CASSRGRQETQYF
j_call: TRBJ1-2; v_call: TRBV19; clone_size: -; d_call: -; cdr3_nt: TGTGCCAGTAGTATGGACCCAGGGGACTATGGCTACACCTTC; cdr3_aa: CASSMDPGDYGYTF
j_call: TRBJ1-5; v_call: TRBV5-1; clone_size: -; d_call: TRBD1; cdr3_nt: TGCGCCAGCAGCTCCAATACAGGGGATCAGCCCCAGCATTTT; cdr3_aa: CASSSNTGDQPQHF
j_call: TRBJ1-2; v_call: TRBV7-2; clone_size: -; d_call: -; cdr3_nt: TGTGCCAGCAGCTTAGCCGGGGGGGCGAACTATGGCTACACCTTC; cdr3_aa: CASSLAGGANYGYTF
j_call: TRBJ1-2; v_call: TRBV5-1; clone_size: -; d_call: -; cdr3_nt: TGCGCCAGCAGCTTGGAGGCCCTAGGATTGGGCTACACCTTC; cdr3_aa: CASSLEALGLGYTF
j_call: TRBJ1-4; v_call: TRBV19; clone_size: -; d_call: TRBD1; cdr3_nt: TGTGCCAGTCGCCCTTGGACAGGGGAGAATGAAAAACTGTTTTTT; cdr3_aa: CASRPWTGENEKLFF
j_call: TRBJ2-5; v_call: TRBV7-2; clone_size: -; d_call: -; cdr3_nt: TGTGCCAGCAGCTTAGGATCTCGACACTGGGAGACCCAGTACTTC; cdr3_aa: CASSLGSRHWETQYF
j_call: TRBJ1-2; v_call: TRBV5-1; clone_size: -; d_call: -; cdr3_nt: TGCGCCAGCAGAGCAGGGCCTAACTATGGCTACACCTTC; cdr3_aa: CASRAGPNYGYTF
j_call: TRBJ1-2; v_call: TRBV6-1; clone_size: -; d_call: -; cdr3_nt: TGTGCCAGCAGTGAGGCAGGGAAGTTTGGCTACACCTTC; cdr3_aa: CASSEAGKFGYTF
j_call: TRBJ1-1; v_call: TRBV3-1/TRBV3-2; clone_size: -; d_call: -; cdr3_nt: TGTGCCAGCAGCCAAGTCGGCAGGGGAATTGAAGCTTTCTTT; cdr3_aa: CASSQVGRGIEAFF
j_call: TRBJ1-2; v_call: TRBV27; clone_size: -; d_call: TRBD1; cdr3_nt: TGTGCCACCACCAGGACAGGGGGTGACTATGGCTACACCTTC; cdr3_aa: CATTRTGGDYGYTF
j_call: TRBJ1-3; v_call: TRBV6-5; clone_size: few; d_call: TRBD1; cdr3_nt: TGTGCCAGCAGTCCACAGGGGTTCTCTGGAAACACCATATATTTT; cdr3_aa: CASSPQGFSGNTIYF
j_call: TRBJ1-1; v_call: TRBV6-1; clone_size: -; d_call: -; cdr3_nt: TGTGCCAGCAGTGACGGCGGGGAACCCGGCACTGAAGCTTTCTTT; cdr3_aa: CASSDGGEPGTEAFF
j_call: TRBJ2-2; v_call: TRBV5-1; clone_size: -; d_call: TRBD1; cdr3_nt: TGCGCCAGCAGCCCCCGGACAGGGCACACCGGGGAGCTGTTTTTT; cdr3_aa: CASSPRTGHTGELFF
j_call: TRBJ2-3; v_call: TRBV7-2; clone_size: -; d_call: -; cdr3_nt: TGTGCCAGCAGCTTAGTCCCTAGCGGCACAGATACGCAGTATTTT; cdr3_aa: CASSLVPSGTDTQYF
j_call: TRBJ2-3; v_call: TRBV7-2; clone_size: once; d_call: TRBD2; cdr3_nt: TGTGCCGGCCGAAGCGGGGGGGCATCGGATACGCAGTATTTT; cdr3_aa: CAGRSGGASDTQYF
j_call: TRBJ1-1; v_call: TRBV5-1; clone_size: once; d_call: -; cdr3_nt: TGCGCCAGCGGTTTGGGGACAATGAACACTGAAGCTTTCTTT; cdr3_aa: CASGLGTMNTEAFF
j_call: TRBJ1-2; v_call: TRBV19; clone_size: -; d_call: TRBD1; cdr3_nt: TGTGCCAGCCGGACAGGTAGTTATGGCTACACCTTC; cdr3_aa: CASRTGSYGYTF
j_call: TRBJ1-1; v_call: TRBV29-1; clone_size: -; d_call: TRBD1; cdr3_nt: TGCAGCGTTGATGAGGGGGCGGACACTGAAGCTTTCTTT; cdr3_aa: CSVDEGADTEAFF
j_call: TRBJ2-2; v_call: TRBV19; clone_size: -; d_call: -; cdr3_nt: TGTGCCAGTAGTCCGCGGACAGTCACCGGGGAGCTGTTTTTT; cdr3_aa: CASSPRTVTGELFF
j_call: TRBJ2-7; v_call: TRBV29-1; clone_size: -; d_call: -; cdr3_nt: TGCAGCGTTGAGAGGAGGAGGGGTCGTCTCAGCTACGAGCAGTACTTC; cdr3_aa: CSVERRRGRLSYEQYF
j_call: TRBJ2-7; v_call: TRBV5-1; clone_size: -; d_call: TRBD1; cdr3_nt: TGCGCCAGCAGCCTCCGAGACAGGGGTTCCGAGCAGTACTTC; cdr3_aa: CASSLRDRGSEQYF
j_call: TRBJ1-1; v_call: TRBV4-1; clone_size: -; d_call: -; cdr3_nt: TGCGCCAGCAGCCAAGCGAGGTTACCCACTGAAGCTTTCTTT; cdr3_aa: CASSQARLPTEAFF
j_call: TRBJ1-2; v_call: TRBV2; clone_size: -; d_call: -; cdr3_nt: TGTGCCAGCAGTGGGGCCTGGGAGTCTGGCTACACCTTC; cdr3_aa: CASSGAWESGYTF
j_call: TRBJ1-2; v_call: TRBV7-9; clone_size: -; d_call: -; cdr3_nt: TGTGCCAGCAGCTTAGTTGACAGAGCTAACTATGGCTACACCTTC; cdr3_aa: CASSLVDRANYGYTF
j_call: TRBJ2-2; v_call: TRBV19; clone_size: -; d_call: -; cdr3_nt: TGTGCCAGCCAGGGGTGGGCAGCTAACACCGGGGAGCTGTTTTTT; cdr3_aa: CASQGWAANTGELFF
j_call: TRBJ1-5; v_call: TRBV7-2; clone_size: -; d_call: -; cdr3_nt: TGTGCCAGCAGCTTAGCGGCTCAGCCCCAGCATTTT; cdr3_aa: CASSLAAQPQHF
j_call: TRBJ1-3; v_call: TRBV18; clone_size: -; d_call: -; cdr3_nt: TGTGCCAGCTCACCAGGGATTGGCAGGGGCCCGACGGGAAACACCATATATTTT; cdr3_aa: CASSPGIGRGPTGNTIYF
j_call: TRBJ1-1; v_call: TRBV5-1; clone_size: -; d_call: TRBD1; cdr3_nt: TGCGCCAGCAGCTTGCGCCCGGGACAGGGGGACACTGAAGCTTTCTTT; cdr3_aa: CASSLRPGQGDTEAFF
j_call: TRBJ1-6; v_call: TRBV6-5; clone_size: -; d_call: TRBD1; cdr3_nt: TGTGCCAGCAGTTATACACAGGGGGCTAATTCACCCCTCCACTTT; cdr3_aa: CASSYTQGANSPLHF
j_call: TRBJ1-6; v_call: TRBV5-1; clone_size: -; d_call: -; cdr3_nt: TGCGCCAGCAGCTTGGGAACGGATTCACCCCTCCACTTT; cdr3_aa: CASSLGTDSPLHF
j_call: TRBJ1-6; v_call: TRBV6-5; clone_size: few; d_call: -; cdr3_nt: TGTGCCAGCACTACAGGGCGAAATTCACCCCTCCACTTT; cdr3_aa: CASTTGRNSPLHF
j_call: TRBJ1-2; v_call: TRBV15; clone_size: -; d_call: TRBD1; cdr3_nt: TGTGCCACCAGCAGAGGGCGAGGACAGGGGGCTGGCTACACCTTC; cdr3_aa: CATSRGRGQGAGYTF
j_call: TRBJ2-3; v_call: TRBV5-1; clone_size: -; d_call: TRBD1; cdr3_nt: TGCGCCAGCAGCTCCCTCTCGACAGGGGATACGCAGTATTTT; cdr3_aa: CASSSLSTGDTQYF
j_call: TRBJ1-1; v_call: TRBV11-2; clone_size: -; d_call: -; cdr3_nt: TGTGCCAGCAGCACCGGGGGCACTGAAGCTTTCTTT; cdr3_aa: CASSTGGTEAFF
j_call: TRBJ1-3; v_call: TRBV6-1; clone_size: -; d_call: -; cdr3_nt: TGTGCCAGCAGTGAAGTACACAACTCTGGAAACACCATATATTTT; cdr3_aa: CASSEVHNSGNTIYF
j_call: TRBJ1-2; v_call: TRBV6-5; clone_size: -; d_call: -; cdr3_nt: TGTGCCAGCAGATTAGACAGGAACTATGGCTACACCTTC; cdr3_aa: CASRLDRNYGYTF
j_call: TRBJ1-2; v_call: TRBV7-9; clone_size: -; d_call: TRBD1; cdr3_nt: TGTGCCAGCAGCTTCCGGGACAGGGGTGGCTACACCTTC; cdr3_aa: CASSFRDRGGYTF
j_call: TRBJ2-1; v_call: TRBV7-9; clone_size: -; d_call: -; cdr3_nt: TGTGCCAGCAGCGCTCGGGGGATTCCCGACAATGAGCAGTTCTTC; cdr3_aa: CASSARGIPDNEQFF
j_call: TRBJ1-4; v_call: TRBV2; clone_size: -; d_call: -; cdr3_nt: TGTGCCAGCGGGGCGGCGAGGGAAAAACTGTTTTTT; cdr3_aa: CASGAAREKLFF
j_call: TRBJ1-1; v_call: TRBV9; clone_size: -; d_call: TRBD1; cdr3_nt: TGTGCCAGCAGCGGCACAGGGGGCTCGGCTTTCTTT; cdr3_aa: CASSGTGGSAFF
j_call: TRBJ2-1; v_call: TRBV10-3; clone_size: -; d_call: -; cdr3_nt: TGTGCCATCAGTGATACAGGTGGCTACAATGAGCAGTTCTTC; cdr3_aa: CAISDTGGYNEQFF
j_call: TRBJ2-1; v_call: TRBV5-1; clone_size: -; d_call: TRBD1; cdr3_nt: TGCGCCAGCAGCCCCACGGGACAGGGGTACAATGAGCAGTTCTTC; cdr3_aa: CASSPTGQGYNEQFF
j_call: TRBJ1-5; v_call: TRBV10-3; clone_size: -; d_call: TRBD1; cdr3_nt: TGTGCCATCAGTGGGGACAGAAATCAGCCCCAGCATTTT; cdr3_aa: CAISGDRNQPQHF
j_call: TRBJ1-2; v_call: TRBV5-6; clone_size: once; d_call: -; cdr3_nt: TGTGCCAGCAGCTTGGCGGCAGGGGATGGCTACACCTTC; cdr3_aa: CASSLAAGDGYTF
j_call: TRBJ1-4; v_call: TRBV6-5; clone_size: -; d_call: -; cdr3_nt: TGTGCCAGCAGTACTGGCGGGGCAAGTGAAAAACTGTTTTTT; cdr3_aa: CASSTGGASEKLFF
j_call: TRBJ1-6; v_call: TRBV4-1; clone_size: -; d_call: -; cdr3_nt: TGCGCCAGCAGCCAAGTTTTGAGACAGAAAAATTCACCCCTCCACTTT; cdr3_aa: CASSQVLRQKNSPLHF
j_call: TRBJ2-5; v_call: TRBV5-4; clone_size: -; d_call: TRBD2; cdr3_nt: TGTGCCAGCAGGCCACTAGCGGCCCGGGAGACCCAGTACTTC; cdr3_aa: CASRPLAARETQYF
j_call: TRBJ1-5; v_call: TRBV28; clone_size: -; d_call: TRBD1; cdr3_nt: TGTGCCAGCAGTTTATGGACAGGGAATAGCAATCAGCCCCAGCATTTT; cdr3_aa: CASSLWTGNSNQPQHF
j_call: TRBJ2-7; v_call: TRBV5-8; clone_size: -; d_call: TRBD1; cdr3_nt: TGTGCCAGCAGCTTGGACGGGGACAGGGAAAGCCTCGAGCAGTACTTC; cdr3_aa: CASSLDGDRESLEQYF
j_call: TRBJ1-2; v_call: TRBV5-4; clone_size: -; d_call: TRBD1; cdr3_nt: TGTGCCAGCAGCGTGACAGGGTTTGACTATGGCTACACCTTC; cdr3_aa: CASSVTGFDYGYTF
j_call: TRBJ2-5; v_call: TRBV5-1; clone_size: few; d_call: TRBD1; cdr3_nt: TGCGCCAGCAGCTTTGAAGGGGGCCTGTCCCAGTACTTC; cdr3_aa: CASSFEGGLSQYF
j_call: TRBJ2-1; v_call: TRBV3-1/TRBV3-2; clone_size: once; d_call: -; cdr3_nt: TGTGCCAGCAGCCAAGTGCAGGGGTCGGATGAGCAGTTCTTC; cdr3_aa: CASSQVQGSDEQFF
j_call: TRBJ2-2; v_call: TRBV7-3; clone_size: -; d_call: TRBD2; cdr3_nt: TGTGCCAGCAGCTTTAATGCGGGGGGCTGGAACACCGGGGAGCTGTTTTTT; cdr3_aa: CASSFNAGGWNTGELFF
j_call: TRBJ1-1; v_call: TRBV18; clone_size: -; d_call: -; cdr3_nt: TGTGCCAGCTCACTCCTACAGGAAGCAAACACTGAAGCTTTCTTT; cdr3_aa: CASSLLQEANTEAFF
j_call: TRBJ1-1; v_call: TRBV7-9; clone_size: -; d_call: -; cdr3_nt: TGTGCCAGCAGCTTAGGAGGGAGGTACACTGAAGCTTTCTTT; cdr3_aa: CASSLGGRYTEAFF
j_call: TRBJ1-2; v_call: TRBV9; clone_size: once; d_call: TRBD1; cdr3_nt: TGTGCCAGCAGACGGGACAGGGGTACTAACTATGGCTACACCTTC; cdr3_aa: CASRRDRGTNYGYTF